The rows below give T cell receptor beta chains drawn from one sample of a study of T cells in Graves' hyperthyroidism and ophthalmopathy. Using its own MiXCR run on the multiplex PCR reads, TCRdb lists one record per CDR3 protein. This sample yields fewer than 250,000 distinct CDR3 sequences, of which roughly a quarter are seen a single time; approximately 35% belongs to the top ten. Material: blood. All receptors come from a woman aged 40 to 55 with Graves' ophthalmopathy. The CDR3 runs from the conserved cysteine through the conserved F or W. The order of the fields is V gene, D gene, clone size, J gene, CDR3 DNA, CDR3 protein. The D gene is left open where the match is weak. Clone size, where shown, is once, few, many, or a class for clones that have expanded.

TRBV6-2/TRBV6-3	-	many	TRBJ1-1	TGTGCCAGCAGTTACCTGGCAGGGAGGGAATACACTGAAGCTTTCTTT	CASSYLAGREYTEAFF
TRBV28	-	many	TRBJ1-2	TGTGCCAGCAGTTTAGCTGACAGCTTCCCAGGCTACACCTTC	CASSLADSFPGYTF
TRBV6-2/TRBV6-3	-	-	TRBJ1-2	TGTGCCAGCAGTTACTCGTCAGGAACTGGCTACACCTTC	CASSYSSGTGYTF
TRBV27	TRBD1	-	TRBJ1-1	TGTGCCAGCACCAAGGACAGGGGGCTTTCGGAGGGAGCTTTCTTT	CASTKDRGLSEGAFF
TRBV7-9	-	few	TRBJ2-7	TGTGCCAGCAGCTCCCCCGGGCCAACCTACGAGCAGTACTTC	CASSSPGPTYEQYF
TRBV28	-	-	TRBJ1-3	TGTGCCAGCAGCCCGGGACTCCTCACCATATATTTT	CASSPGLLTIYF
TRBV6-5	-	many	TRBJ2-2	TGTGCCAGCCGCCTACAGGGCGCCGGGGAGCTGTTTTTT	CASRLQGAGELFF
TRBV20-1	-	-	TRBJ1-5	TGCAGTGCTCCCACCGGGACACATAATCAGCCCCAGCATTTT	CSAPTGTHNQPQHF
TRBV12-3/TRBV12-4	-	-	TRBJ2-2	TGTGCCAGCAGTTTAGCGTCGGGTAGCGGGGAGCTGTTTTTT	CASSLASGSGELFF
TRBV5-5	-	many	TRBJ2-7	TGTGCCAGCCCTCAAAATGAGCAGTACTTC	CASPQNEQYF
TRBV6-1	-	few	TRBJ2-7	TGTGCCAGCATTGGGGCCGACAGCGAGCAGTCCTTC	CASIGADSEQSF
TRBV6-5	TRBD1	many	TRBJ2-7	TGTGCCAGCAGTAACGGACAGGAGAGAGTCTACGAGCAGTACTTC	CASSNGQERVYEQYF
TRBV5-1	TRBD2	many	TRBJ2-7	TGCGCCAGCAGCTCCGGGGGACTAGCTAGCGAGCAGTACTTC	CASSSGGLASEQYF
TRBV20-1	-	many	TRBJ1-5	TGCAGTGCTAGTCGGCCAGATCAGCCCCAGCATTTT	CSASRPDQPQHF
TRBV19	-	-	TRBJ2-7	TGTGCCAGTAGTTCCCACAGGGACCAGGGATACGAGCAGTACTTC	CASSSHRDQGYEQYF
TRBV28	-	once	TRBJ1-5	TGTGCCAGCAGTTTCGCGGATTTTAGACCCTCTAGCAATCAGCCCCAGCATTTT	CASSFADFRPSSNQPQHF
TRBV28	TRBD1	many	TRBJ2-7	TGTGCCAGCAGTTTTAGTGGGAGTGGGACAGGGGGTTTCTACGAGCAGTACTTC	CASSFSGSGTGGFYEQYF
TRBV19	-	many	TRBJ1-5	TGTGCCAGTAGGAACTCCAGGGGTATTGGCAATCAGCCCCAGCATTTT	CASRNSRGIGNQPQHF
TRBV6-5	TRBD2	many	TRBJ2-5	TGTGCCAGCAGTCCGGGGACTAGCGGGAGACAGACCCAGTACTTC	CASSPGTSGRQTQYF
TRBV7-8	-	-	TRBJ2-5	TGTGCCAGCAGCCCCAAGAGACTAGTGGAGACCCAGTACTTC	CASSPKRLVETQYF
TRBV20-1	-	many	TRBJ2-7	TGCAGTCCGACCCGGGACGAGCAGTACTTC	CSPTRDEQYF
TRBV6-1	-	many	TRBJ2-6	TGTGCCAGCAGTGAAGCGCTTCGGATCTCCGGGGCCAACGTCCTGACTTTC	CASSEALRISGANVLTF
TRBV4-1	-	many	TRBJ1-2	TGCGCCAGCAGCCAACCCGGGACATTTTATGGCTACACCTTC	CASSQPGTFYGYTF
TRBV2	TRBD2	-	TRBJ2-5	TGTGCCAGCAAGCGGGAGGTGCAAGAGACCCAGTACTTC	CASKREVQETQYF
TRBV28	-	many	TRBJ1-1	TGTGCCAGCAGTTGGGGGGTAAGGACGAACACTGAAGCTTTCTTT	CASSWGVRTNTEAFF
TRBV28	-	once	TRBJ1-1	TGTGCCAGCAGTTTAGGGGGGCCGGCGGGGGTCACTGAAGCTCTCTTT	CASSLGGPAGVTEALF
TRBV2	TRBD1	many	TRBJ2-5	TGTGCCAGCACGAAAAACAGGGGGCGGGAGACCCAGTACTTC	CASTKNRGRETQYF
TRBV28	-	many	TRBJ2-5	TGTGCCAGCAGCCCGGGATCCAAGACCCAGTACTTC	CASSPGSKTQYF
TRBV24-1	TRBD2	many	TRBJ2-1	TGTGCCACCAGTGGCGGGGGGGGCGTCGTCGATGAGCAGTTCTTC	CATSGGGGVVDEQFF
TRBV12-3/TRBV12-4	-	-	TRBJ2-7	TGTGCCAGCAGTTTAGACCCTTTCGGAACCTACGAGCAGTACTTC	CASSLDPFGTYEQYF
TRBV28	TRBD2	-	TRBJ2-5	TGTGCCACCGAAACGGGAGGGCCCGAGACCCAGTACTTC	CATETGGPETQYF
TRBV28	TRBD2	many	TRBJ2-7	TGTGCCAGCAGTTCCTCTAGCGGGAGGCGGTCCGGCGAGCAGTACTTC	CASSSSSGRRSGEQYF
TRBV19	-	many	TRBJ2-4	TGTGCCAGTAGTATAGGCGGACTAACCAAAAACATTCAGTACTTC	CASSIGGLTKNIQYF
TRBV30	-	many	TRBJ2-2	TGTGCCTGGAGGGATATCCAGAACACCGGGGAGCTGTTTTTT	CAWRDIQNTGELFF
TRBV2	-	many	TRBJ2-5	TGTGCCAGCAGTGATTGGGGGGAGACCCAGTACTTC	CASSDWGETQYF